Below are 5 T cell receptor beta chains sequenced from a single sample in a study of Ad26.COV2.S vaccination and SARS-CoV-2 variants. Sequencing was performed with immunoSEQ multiplex PCR; in TCRdb, only in-frame clones are kept and a portion is missing. The sample records nearly 400,000 clones, about 91% being singletons. Treatment meaning: around 19 received Ad26.COV2.S at low or high dose, single or two shots; 5 received placebo; per-sample allocation not given. Sample collection was performed on day 63 after the first vaccine or placebo injection. Sequencing used peripheral blood, obtained in a trial of Ad26.COV2.S vaccine versus placebo. These receptor sequences come from a person between 18 and 60 years old who received the Ad26.COV2.S COVID-19 vaccine or a placebo.

This CDR3 is CASSAGARGQPQHF. The DNA of the CDR3 is TGTGCCAGCAGCGCAGGGGCCCGCGGTCAGCCCCAGCATTTT. The chain links TRBV11-2 to TRBJ1-5; tentatively, D is TRBD1 (6 bases). Germline V CDR1 and CDR2: SGHAT, FQNNGV. CDR3 size: 14 residues. V lost 5 bases to trimming and J lost 6 bases, with 14 bases between them.

The V gene is TRBV11-3, the J gene TRBJ2-7, with a possible D match to TRBD2 (6 bases). V lost 6 bases and J lost 3, with 15 bases in between. Germline V gene sequence: CDR1 SGHNT, CDR2 YENEEA. The CDR3 covers 14 residues. The CDR3 DNA follows: TGTGCCAGCAGTACGGGACTCGATTACTACGAGCAGTACTTC. Its translation is CASSTGLDYYEQYF.

The CDR3 loop reads CASSFGTLYNEQFF. The CDR3 region has the DNA TGCGCCAGCAGCTTCGGGACACTATACAATGAGCAGTTCTTC. V gene TRBV5-1 combines with J gene TRBJ2-1, with D perhaps matching TRBD1 (6 bases). From germline, CDR1 is SGHRS and CDR2 YFSETQ. The CDR3 extends over 14 amino acids. Deletions cut 2 bases from V and 4 bases from J, with 10 bases between.

The gene calls are TRBV24-1 and TRBJ2-3; 10 bases map to TRBD2. V was pared by 4 bases and J by 6 bases, with 9 bases of the junction left unmatched. The CDR3 covers 16 residues. Germline CDR1 KGHDR, CDR2 SFDVKD. The CDR3 DNA reads TGTGCCACCAGTGAGGGGAATAGCGGGAGGCTTGATACGCAGTATTTT. Its translation is CATSEGNSGRLDTQYF.

J is TRBJ1-5 and V is TRBV30; D may be TRBD1 (5 bases). The CDR3 loop spans 13 amino acids. V was pared by 4 bases and J by 0 bases, with 7 bases between. The germline gives CDR1 GTSNPN, CDR2 SVGIG (reference sequence). Here the CDR3 reads CAWTGNSNQPQHF. Here the CDR3 DNA reads TGTGCCTGGACAGGGAATAGCAATCAGCCCCAGCATTTT.